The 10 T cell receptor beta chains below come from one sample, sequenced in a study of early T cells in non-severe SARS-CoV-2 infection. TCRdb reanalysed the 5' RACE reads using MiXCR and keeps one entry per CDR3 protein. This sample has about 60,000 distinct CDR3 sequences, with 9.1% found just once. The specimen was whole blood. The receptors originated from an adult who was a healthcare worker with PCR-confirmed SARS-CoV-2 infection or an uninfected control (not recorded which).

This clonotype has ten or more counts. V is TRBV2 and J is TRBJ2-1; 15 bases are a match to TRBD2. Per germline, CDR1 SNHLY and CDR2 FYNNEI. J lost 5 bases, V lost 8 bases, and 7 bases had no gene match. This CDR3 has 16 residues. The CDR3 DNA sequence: TGTGCCAGCGGTCGAGGACTAGCGGGAGGGGACAATGAGCAGTTCTTC. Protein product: CASGRGLAGGDNEQFF. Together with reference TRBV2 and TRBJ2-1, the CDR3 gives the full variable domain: EPEVTQTPSHQVTQMGQEVILRCVPISNHLYFYWYRQILGQKVEFLVSFYNNEISEKSEIFDDQFSVERPDGSNFTLKIRSTKLEDSAMYFCASGRGLAGGDNEQFFGPGTRLTVL.

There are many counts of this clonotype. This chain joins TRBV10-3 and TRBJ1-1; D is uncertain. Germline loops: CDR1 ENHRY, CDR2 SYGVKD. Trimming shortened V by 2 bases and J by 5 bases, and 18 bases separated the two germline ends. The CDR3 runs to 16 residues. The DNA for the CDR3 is TGTGCCATCAGTGAGGGGGTTGGTTCCTTCTTTACTGAAGCTTTCTTT. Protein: CAISEGVGSFFTEAFF.

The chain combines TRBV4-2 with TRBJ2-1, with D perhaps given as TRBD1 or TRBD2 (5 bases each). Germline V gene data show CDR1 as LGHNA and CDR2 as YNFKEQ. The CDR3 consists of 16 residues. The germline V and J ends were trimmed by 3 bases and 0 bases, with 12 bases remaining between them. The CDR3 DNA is TGTGCCAGCAGCCACGCCGGGACGTCCTCCTACAATGAGCAGTTCTTC. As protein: CASSHAGTSSYNEQFF.

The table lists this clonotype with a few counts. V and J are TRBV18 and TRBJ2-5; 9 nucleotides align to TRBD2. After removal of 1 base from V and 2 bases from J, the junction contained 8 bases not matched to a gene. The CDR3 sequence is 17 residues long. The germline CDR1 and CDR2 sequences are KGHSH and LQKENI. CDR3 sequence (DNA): TGTGCCAGCTCACCACGAGGTAGCGGGGGAACGCAAGAGACCCAGTACTTC. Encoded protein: CASSPRGSGGTQETQYF.

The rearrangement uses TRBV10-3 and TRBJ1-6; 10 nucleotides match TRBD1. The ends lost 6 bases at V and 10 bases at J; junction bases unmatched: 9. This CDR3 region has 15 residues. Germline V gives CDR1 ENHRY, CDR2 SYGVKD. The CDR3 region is CAISRDRGERSPLHF. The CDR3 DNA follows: TGTGCCATCAGCAGGGACAGGGGAGAAAGGTCACCCCTCCACTTT.

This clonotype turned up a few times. CDR3 coding DNA: TGCAGCGTTCCGGACAGGGGGTCCAATGAGCAGTTCTTC. It is translated as CSVPDRGSNEQFF. The chain has TRBV29-1 and TRBJ2-1; 10 bases are shared with TRBD1. CDR1 is SQVTM, CDR2 ANQGSEA, per germline. V gave up 5 bases and J gave up 6 bases; unmatched junction bases: 4. The CDR3 extends over 13 amino acids.

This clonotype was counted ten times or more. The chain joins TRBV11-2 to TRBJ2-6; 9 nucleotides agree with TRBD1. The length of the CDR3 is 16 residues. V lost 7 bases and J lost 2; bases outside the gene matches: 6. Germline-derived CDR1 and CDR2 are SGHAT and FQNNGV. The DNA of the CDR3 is TGTGCCAGCACCAACTACAGGGGGCCTGGGGCCAACGTCCTGACTTTC. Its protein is CASTNYRGPGANVLTF.

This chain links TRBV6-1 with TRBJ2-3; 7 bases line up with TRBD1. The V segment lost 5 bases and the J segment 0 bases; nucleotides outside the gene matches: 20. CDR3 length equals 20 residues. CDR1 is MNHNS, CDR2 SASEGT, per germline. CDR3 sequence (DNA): TGTGCCAGCAGTAGCTCACGGGGACAGACCCTTATCACTAGCACAGATACGCAGTATTTT. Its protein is CASSSSRGQTLITSTDTQYF.

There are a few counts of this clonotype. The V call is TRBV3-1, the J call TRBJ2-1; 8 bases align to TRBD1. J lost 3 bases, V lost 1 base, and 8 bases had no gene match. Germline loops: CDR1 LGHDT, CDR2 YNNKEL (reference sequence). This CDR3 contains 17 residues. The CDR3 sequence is CASSQGETGAIYNEQFF. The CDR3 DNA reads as TGTGCCAGCAGCCAAGGGGAGACAGGGGCCATCTACAATGAGCAGTTCTTC.

The CDR3 protein is CASSLTSGSYGGELFF. CDR3 in DNA: TGCGCCAGCAGCTTGACCAGCGGGAGTTATGGCGGGGAGCTGTTTTTT. The gene calls are TRBV5-1 and TRBJ2-2, with TRBD2 matching over 8 bases. V dropped 1 base and J dropped 7; count of bases not matched to a gene: 9. Germline lookup yields CDR1 SGHRS and CDR2 YFSETQ. This CDR3 comprises 16 residues.